This entry describes one T cell receptor (beta chain). Its antigen is unknown. The record originates from a study of HIV-infected patients and healthy controls. Study-level information: The CD4:CD8 ratio increased slightly in early therapy, but CD8 counts showed no consistent change. Findings of the study overall: Healthy controls carried many MAIT alpha-chain CDR3s, while HIV+ repertoires had few.

Reverse transcription used about 500 ng RNA and constant-region primers for alpha and beta. Separate chain-specific third strand synthesis with multiplexing indices produced the alpha and beta libraries. One primer pair amplified all rearrangements per chain; each cDNA got molecular barcodes. A 5' RACE adapter with a random hexamer and the SP2 primer site was joined to cDNA. TCRdb itself ran the 5' RACE reads through MiXCR, one entry per CDR3 protein. The sample includes approximately 3,300 distinct CDR3 sequences, roughly 21% seen only once; the top ten take around 28%. The repertoire came from unfractionated whole blood and reflected all unsorted peripheral T cells. V was cut by 2 bases and J by 5 bases, with 16 bases left in between. This CDR3 contains 16 residues.

The receptor's source is an adult with HIV infection. The J gene is TRBJ1-5, the V gene TRBV12-3 or TRBV12-4, with a possible D match to TRBD1 (6 bases). The source material was blood, sampled before antiretroviral therapy. CDR3 coding DNA: TGTGCCAGCAGTTTATCTGATACGGGGGCGGATCAGCCCCAGCATTTT. Residues: CASSLSDTGADQPQHF.